Shown below are 19 T cell receptor beta chains from a single sample sequenced in a study of T-cell memory formation after mild COVID-19. TCRdb ran MiXCR on the 5' RACE reads and lists one entry per CDR3 protein. The sample holds about 350,000 distinct CDR3 sequences, roughly an eighth seen once. Specimen: PBMCs or a T cell subset sorted from them (not recorded which). The receptors shown here come from a man between 18 and 29 years old who had mild COVID-19 (a few samples of this study predate the infection). Cell type and time point are not known.

The chain uses TRBV29-1 and TRBJ2-5, with D tentatively TRBD1 or TRBD2 (5 bases each). CDR1 is SQVTM and CDR2 is ANQGSEA in the germline V gene. With 7 bases removed from V and 4 bases from J, the gap between germline ends came to 13 bases. This CDR3 contains 12 residues. CDR3 amino acids: CSAHEGLETQYF. CDR3 nucleotides: TGCAGCGCTCACGAGGGGCTAGAGACCCAGTACTTC. Looking up the rest from reference TRBV29-1 and TRBJ2-5 gives the full variable domain: SAVISQKPSRDICQRGTSLTIQCQVDSQVTMMFWYRQQPGQSLTLIATANQGSEATYESGFVIDKFPISRPNLTFSTLTVSNMSPEDSSIYLCSAHEGLETQYFGPGTRLLVL.

This clonotype has only a few counts. The rearrangement joins TRBV6-5 to TRBJ1-1; 7 positions agree with TRBD1. CDR3 length: 14 residues. The germline V gene has CDR1 MNHEY and CDR2 SVGAGI. V dropped 8 bases and J dropped 5; count of bases not matched to a gene: 11. CDR3 sequence (DNA): TGTGCCAGCGGTGAGACAGGGTTTACGACTGAAGCTTTCTTT. Amino acids: CASGETGFTTEAFF.

The chain's CDR3 is CASSLGGAPYEQYV. CDR3 DNA: TGTGCCAGCAGCTTAGGCGGGGCCCCCTACGAGCAGTACGTC. The chain has TRBV11-2 and TRBJ2-7; D may be TRBD2 (6 bases). Germline V gene sequence: CDR1 SGHAT, CDR2 FQNNGV. This CDR3 has 14 residues. V lost 1 base, J lost 2 bases, and 9 bases lay in between.

This rearrangement joins TRBV4-2 to TRBJ2-3; TRBD1 matches 8 bases. The junction had 4 bases not matched to a gene; V was cut back by 4 bases and J by 1 base. The CDR3 sequence is 15 residues long. Germline assignment: CDR1 LGHNA and CDR2 YNFKEQ. CDR3 sequence (DNA): TGTGCCAGCAGCCGAAGGGGACAGGGCACAGATACGCAGTATTTT. It yields the protein CASSRRGQGTDTQYF.

This clonotype was seen ten or more times. The chain joins TRBV4-3 to TRBJ2-2; D is uncertain. Trimming stripped 0 bases from V and 5 bases from J, with 16 bases between. Germline assignment: CDR1 LGHNA and CDR2 YSLEER. The CDR3 is 17 residues long. CDR3 loop: CASSQDPPRAGTGELFF. The CDR3 DNA reads TGCGCCAGCAGCCAAGATCCCCCCCGGGCCGGGACCGGGGAGCTGTTTTTT.

The chain uses TRBV18 and TRBJ2-3, with D tentatively TRBD2 (5 bases). The CDR3 runs 14 residues. Per germline, CDR1 KGHSH and CDR2 LQKENI. V shed 4 bases and J shed 6 bases, with 14 bases lying between them. The CDR3 here is CASSRSRDQDTQYF. The CDR3 DNA is TGTGCCAGCTCACGTTCCCGGGATCAGGATACGCAGTATTTT.

This clonotype was picked up a small number of times. This chain uses TRBV11-2 with TRBJ2-3; no definite D call. The CDR3 extends over 15 amino acids. Germline CDR1 SGHAT, CDR2 FQNNGV. The V end was cut by 5 bases, the J end by 4 bases, with 16 bases between. The CDR3 nucleotides are TGTGCCAGCAGCGAACGATGGACGGCAGCAGATACGCAGTATTTT. Its translation is CASSERWTAADTQYF.

This clonotype came up a few times. The chain has TRBV2 and TRBJ2-2; D is perhaps TRBD1 (5 bases). The length of the CDR3 is 15 residues. CDR1 and CDR2 (germline): SNHLY, FYNNEI. The V end lost 2 bases, the J end lost 0 bases, and 7 bases lay between the germline ends. DNA for the CDR3: TGTGCCAGCAGTGAAATAGGGGCGAACACCGGGGAGCTGTTTTTT. It specifies CASSEIGANTGELFF.

The V gene is TRBV4-1, the J gene TRBJ2-2, with 7 bases aligning to TRBD1. The CDR3 totals 17 residues. The V gene's germline CDR1 is MGHRA and CDR2 YSYEKL. With 2 bases clipped from V and 4 bases from J, the junction kept 10 bases outside the gene matches. In nucleotides, the CDR3 is TGCGCCAGCAGCCAACCTGACAGGGATTACGGCACCGGGGAGCTGTTTTTT. Protein sequence: CASSQPDRDYGTGELFF.

This sequence joins TRBV7-9 and TRBJ1-6, with D tentatively TRBD1 (6 bases). With 4 bases removed from V and 6 bases from J, the gap between germline ends came to 16 bases. Germline V CDR1 and CDR2: SEHNR, FQNEAQ (reference sequence). The CDR3 totals 16 residues. The DNA of the CDR3 is TGTGCCAGCAGCTCCGGTTGGACAGCTGTTAATTCACCCCTCCACTTT. Its protein is CASSSGWTAVNSPLHF. The variable domain in full, with the rest retrieved from reference TRBV7-9 and TRBJ1-6, is DTGVSQNPRHKITKRGQNVTFRCDPISEHNRLYWYRQTLGQGPEFLTYFQNEAQLEKSRLLSDRFSAERPKGSFSTLEIQRTEQGDSAMYLCASSSGWTAVNSPLHFGNGTRLTVT.

This clonotype was recorded many times. The gene calls are TRBV5-5 and TRBJ2-5; 10 bases agree with TRBD2. The CDR3 contains 16 residues. Germline CDR1 is SGHKS and CDR2 is YYEKEE (reference sequence). The junction had 6 bases not matched to a gene; V was cut back by 4 bases and J by 0 bases. The CDR3 here is CASSRGLAANQETQYF. The CDR3 DNA follows: TGTGCCAGCAGCAGAGGACTAGCGGCAAACCAAGAGACCCAGTACTTC.

This clonotype was recorded at least ten times. V usage is TRBV7-2 and J usage is TRBJ2-1, with D possibly being TRBD2 (7 bases). This CDR3 spans 15 amino acids. The V and J ends lost 5 bases and 8 bases respectively, with 19 bases between them. CDR1 is SGHTA, CDR2 FQGNSA, per germline. CDR3 in amino acids: CASSLGGAGWYEQFF. CDR3 DNA: TGTGCCAGCAGCCTGGGGGGGGCCGGGTGGTATGAGCAGTTCTTC.

This clonotype was observed at least ten times. V usage is TRBV5-1 and J usage is TRBJ2-1; 9 nucleotides match TRBD2. There are 14 residues in the CDR3. V trimming: 3 bases; J trimming: 6 bases; junction bases outside the gene matches: 4. CDR1 is SGHRS, CDR2 YFSETQ, per germline. The CDR3 loop reads CASSSRRGGNEQFF. The CDR3 nucleotides read TGCGCCAGCAGCTCGAGGCGGGGGGGCAATGAGCAGTTCTTC.

In this sample, this clonotype turned up a few times. V and J are TRBV25-1 and TRBJ2-1, with D uncertain. Per germline, CDR1 MGHDK and CDR2 SYGVNS. The CDR3 covers 13 residues. The V and J ends lost 1 base and 6 bases respectively, with 7 bases between them. The CDR3 coding sequence is TGTGCCAGCAGTGAATCAGGCCTCAATGAGCAGTTCTTC. Translated: CASSESGLNEQFF.

This clonotype has at least ten counts. The V gene is TRBV5-1, the J gene TRBJ1-2, with D hard to call. Germline CDR1 SGHRS, CDR2 YFSETQ. The CDR3 has 17 residues. V was cut by 3 bases and J by 6 bases, with 24 bases left in between. CDR3 loop: CASSSLVSGPTLDGYTF. The CDR3 DNA sequence: TGCGCCAGCAGCTCCCTTGTTTCAGGACCGACACTTGATGGCTACACCTTC.

At least ten counts were recorded for this clonotype. Here the CDR3 DNA reads TGCAGTGCTGCCCACAGGGGGTACAATGAGCAGTTCTTC. It yields the protein CSAAHRGYNEQFF. The rearrangement uses TRBV20-1 and TRBJ2-1; TRBD1 matches 8 bases. Germline CDR1 and CDR2: DFQATT and SNEGSKA (reference sequence). The CDR3 has 13 residues. With 5 bases clipped from V and 4 bases from J, the junction kept 4 bases outside the gene matches.

The V call is TRBV3-2, the J call TRBJ2-1; the listed D gene, TRBD2, was not tested against the DNA. TRBV3-2 is deemed a pseudogene. There are 19 residues in the CDR3. Here the CDR3 reads CASSLPLGGGATLYNEQFF. CDR3 in DNA: TGTGCCAGCAGCCTGCCCTTGGGCGGGGGGGCCACACTATACAATGAGCAGTTCTTC.

The genes are TRBV5-1 and TRBJ2-6; D gene uncertain. This CDR3 region has 15 residues. The V and J ends lost 3 bases and 3 bases respectively, with 10 bases between them. CDR1 is SGHRS and CDR2 is YFSETQ in the germline V gene. CDR3 sequence reads: CASSYDGIGANVLTF. CDR3 DNA sequence: TGCGCCAGCAGCTACGATGGCATTGGGGCCAACGTCCTGACTTTC. The full variable domain, in which reference TRBV5-1 and TRBJ2-6 provide the parts outside the CDR3, is KAGVTQTPRYLIKTRGQQVTLSCSPISGHRSVSWYQQTPGQGLQFLFEYFSETQRNKGNFPGRFSGRQFSNSRSEMNVSTLELGDSALYLCASSYDGIGANVLTFGAGSRLTVL.

This clonotype was counted many times. The chain employs TRBV10-3 and TRBJ2-7; D perhaps matches TRBD1 (5 bases). From germline, CDR1 is ENHRY and CDR2 SYGVKD. V was clipped by 3 bases and J by 5 bases, with 11 bases between them. There are 13 residues in the CDR3. The CDR3 protein is CAISDPGKHEQYF. DNA for the CDR3: TGTGCCATCAGTGACCCAGGGAAGCACGAGCAGTACTTC.